The sequence of this T cell receptor (beta chain) was determined in a study of early T cells in non-severe SARS-CoV-2 infection. The sample holds many counts of this clonotype. The CDR3 extends over 11 amino acids. Trimming removed 4 bases at V and 6 bases at J, with 6 bases between. CDR1 and CDR2 from the germline V gene are SEHNR and FQNEAQ (reference sequence). TCRdb re-called the 5' RACE reads with MiXCR, one entry per CDR3 protein. The table lists tens of thousands of distinct CDR3 sequences, 4% to 5% of them singletons. The V and J genes are TRBV7-9 and TRBJ1-1; no firm D call. The sequencing sample was made of whole blood. The TCR sequence derives from an adult who was a healthcare worker with PCR-confirmed SARS-CoV-2 infection or an uninfected control (not recorded which). The CDR3 sequence is CASSWGAEAFF. DNA for the CDR3: TGTGCCAGCAGCTGGGGTGCTGAAGCTTTCTTT.